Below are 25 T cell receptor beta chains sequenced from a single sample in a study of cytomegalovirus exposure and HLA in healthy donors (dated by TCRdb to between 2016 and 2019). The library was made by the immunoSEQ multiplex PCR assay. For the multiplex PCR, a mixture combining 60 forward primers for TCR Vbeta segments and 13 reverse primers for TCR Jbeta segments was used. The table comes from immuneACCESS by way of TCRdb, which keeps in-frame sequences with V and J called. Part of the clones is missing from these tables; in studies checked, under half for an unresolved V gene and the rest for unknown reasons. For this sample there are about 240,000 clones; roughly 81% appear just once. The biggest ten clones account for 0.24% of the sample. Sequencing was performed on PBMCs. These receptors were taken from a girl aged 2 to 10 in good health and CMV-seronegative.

The CDR3 reads CASRNLPLHF. The DNA of the CDR3 is TGTGCCAGCAGGAACTTACCCCTCCACTTT. This chain links TRBV6-5 with TRBJ1-6; D gene unclear. This CDR3 is built from 10 residues. Trimming cost V 6 bases and J 12 bases, with 6 bases left between them. Germline V gene lookup returns CDR1 MNHEY and CDR2 SVGAGI.

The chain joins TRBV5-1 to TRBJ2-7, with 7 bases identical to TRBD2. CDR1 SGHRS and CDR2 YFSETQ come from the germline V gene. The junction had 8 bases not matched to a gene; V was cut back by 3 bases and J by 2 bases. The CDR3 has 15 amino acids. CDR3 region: CASSSGWEGAYEQYF. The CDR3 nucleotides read TGCGCCAGCAGCTCGGGCTGGGAGGGAGCCTACGAGCAGTACTTC.

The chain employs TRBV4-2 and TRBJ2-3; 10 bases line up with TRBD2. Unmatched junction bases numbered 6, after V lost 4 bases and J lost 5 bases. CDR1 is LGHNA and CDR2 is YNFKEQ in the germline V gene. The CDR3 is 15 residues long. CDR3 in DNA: TGTGCCAGCAGCCGAAGCGGGGGGGCTGGAGATACGCAGTATTTT. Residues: CASSRSGGAGDTQYF.

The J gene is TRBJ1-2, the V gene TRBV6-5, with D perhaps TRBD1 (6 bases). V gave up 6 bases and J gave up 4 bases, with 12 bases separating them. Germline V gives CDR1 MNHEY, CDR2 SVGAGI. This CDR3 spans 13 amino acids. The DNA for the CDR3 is TGTGCCAGCAGCTCCGGGGGGCCCTATGGCTACACCTTC. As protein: CASSSGGPYGYTF.

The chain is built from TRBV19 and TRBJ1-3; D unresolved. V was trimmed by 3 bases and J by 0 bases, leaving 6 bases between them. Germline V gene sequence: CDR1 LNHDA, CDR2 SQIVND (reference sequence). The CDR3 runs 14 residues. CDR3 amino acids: CASSISSSGNTIYF. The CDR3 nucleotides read TGTGCCAGTAGTATTTCGTCCTCTGGAAACACCATATATTTT.

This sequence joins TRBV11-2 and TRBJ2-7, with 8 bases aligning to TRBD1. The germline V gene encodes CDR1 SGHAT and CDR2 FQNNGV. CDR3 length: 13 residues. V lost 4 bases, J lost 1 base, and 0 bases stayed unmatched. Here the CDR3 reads CASSYRGSYEQYF. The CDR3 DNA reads TGTGCCAGCAGCTACAGGGGGTCCTACGAGCAGTACTTC.

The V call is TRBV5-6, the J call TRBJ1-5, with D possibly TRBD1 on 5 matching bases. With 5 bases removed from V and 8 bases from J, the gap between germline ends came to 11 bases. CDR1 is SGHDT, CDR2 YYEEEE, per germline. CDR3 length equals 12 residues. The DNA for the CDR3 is TGTGCCAGCAGTTTCCAGGGTAAGCCCCAGCATTTT. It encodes CASSFQGKPQHF.

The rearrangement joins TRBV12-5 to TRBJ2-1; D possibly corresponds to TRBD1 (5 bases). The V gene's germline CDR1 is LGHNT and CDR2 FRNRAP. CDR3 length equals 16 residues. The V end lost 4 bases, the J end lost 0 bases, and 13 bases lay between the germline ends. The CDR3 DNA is TGTGCTAGTGGTTCCCCAACAGGAGCCTCCTACAATGAGCAGTTCTTC. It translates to CASGSPTGASYNEQFF.

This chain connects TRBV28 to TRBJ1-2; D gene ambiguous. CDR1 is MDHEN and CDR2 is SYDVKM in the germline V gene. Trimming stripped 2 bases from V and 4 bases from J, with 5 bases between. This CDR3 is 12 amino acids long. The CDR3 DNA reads TGTGCCAGCAGTTTAGGAGGCTATGGCTACACCTTC. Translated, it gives CASSLGGYGYTF.

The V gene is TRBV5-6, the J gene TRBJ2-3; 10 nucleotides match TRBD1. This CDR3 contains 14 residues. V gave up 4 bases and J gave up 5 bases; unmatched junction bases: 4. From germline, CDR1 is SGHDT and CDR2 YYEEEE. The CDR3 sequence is CASSPDRGRDTQYF. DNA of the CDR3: TGTGCCAGCAGCCCAGACAGGGGGCGAGATACGCAGTATTTT.

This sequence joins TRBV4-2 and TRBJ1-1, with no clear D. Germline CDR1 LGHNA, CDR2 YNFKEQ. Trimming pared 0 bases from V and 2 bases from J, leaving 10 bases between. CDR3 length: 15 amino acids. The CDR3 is CASSQEATVNTEAFF. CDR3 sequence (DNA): TGTGCCAGCAGCCAAGAGGCCACAGTAAACACTGAAGCTTTCTTT.

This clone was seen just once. The CDR3 bases are TGTGCCAGCAGTGAAGCGGGGGGAGGTGTTGACTATGGCTACACCTTC. This encodes CASSEAGGGVDYGYTF. The chain has TRBV6-1 and TRBJ1-2; a weak D match, TRBD1 (5 bases). V lost 0 bases to trimming and J lost 3 bases, with 14 bases between them. This CDR3 comprises 16 residues. Germline V gene data show CDR1 as MNHNS and CDR2 as SASEGT.

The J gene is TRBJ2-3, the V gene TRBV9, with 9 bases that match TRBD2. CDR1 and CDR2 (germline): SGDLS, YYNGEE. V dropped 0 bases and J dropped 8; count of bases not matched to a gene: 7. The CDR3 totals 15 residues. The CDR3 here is CASSVARGRVLTQYF. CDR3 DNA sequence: TGTGCCAGCAGCGTAGCCCGCGGGAGGGTTCTTACGCAGTATTTT. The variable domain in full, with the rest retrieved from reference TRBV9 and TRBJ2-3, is DSGVTQTPKHLITATGQRVTLRCSPRSGDLSVYWYQQSLDQGLQFLIQYYNGEERAKGNILERFSAQQFPDLHSELNLSSLELGDSALYFCASSVARGRVLTQYFGPGTRLTVL.

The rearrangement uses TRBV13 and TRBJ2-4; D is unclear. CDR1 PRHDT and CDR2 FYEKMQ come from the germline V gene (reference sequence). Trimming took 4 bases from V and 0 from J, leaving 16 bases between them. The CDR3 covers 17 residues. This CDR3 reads CASSSENGASAKNIQYF. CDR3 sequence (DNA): TGTGCCAGCAGCTCCGAGAATGGAGCCTCAGCCAAAAACATTCAGTACTTC.

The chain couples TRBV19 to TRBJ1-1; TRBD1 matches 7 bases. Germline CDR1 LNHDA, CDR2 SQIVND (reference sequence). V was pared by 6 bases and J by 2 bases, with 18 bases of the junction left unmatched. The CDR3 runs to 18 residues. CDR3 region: CASSRTGPREKINTEAFF. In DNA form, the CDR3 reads TGTGCCAGTAGCCGGACAGGACCCCGAGAAAAGATTAACACTGAAGCTTTCTTT.

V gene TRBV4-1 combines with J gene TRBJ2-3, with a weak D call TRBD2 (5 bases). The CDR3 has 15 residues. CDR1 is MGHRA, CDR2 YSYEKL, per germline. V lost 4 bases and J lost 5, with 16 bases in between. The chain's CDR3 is CASSLWRTSRDTQYF. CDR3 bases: TGCGCCAGCAGCCTCTGGAGGACTTCAAGAGATACGCAGTATTTT.

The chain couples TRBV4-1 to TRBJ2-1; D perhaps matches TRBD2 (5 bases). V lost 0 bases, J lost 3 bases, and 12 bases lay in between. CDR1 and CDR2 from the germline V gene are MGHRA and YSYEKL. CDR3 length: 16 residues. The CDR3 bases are TGCGCCAGCAGCCAAGATCAGAGGGTCGGCTACAATGAGCAGTTCTTC. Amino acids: CASSQDQRVGYNEQFF.

The CDR3 loop is CASSLYSSHRETQYF. CDR3 sequence (DNA): TGTGCCAGCAGCTTATATTCTAGTCACCGGGAGACCCAGTACTTC. The chain employs TRBV7-9 and TRBJ2-5; D uncertain. This CDR3 spans 15 amino acids. V gave up 2 bases and J gave up 5 bases, with 15 bases separating them. Per the germline V gene, CDR1 is SEHNR and CDR2 is FQNEAQ (reference sequence).

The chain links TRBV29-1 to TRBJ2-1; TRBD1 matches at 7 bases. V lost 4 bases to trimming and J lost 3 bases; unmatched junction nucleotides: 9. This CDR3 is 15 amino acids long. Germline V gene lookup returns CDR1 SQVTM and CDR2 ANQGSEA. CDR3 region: CSVGIRDSLYNEQFF. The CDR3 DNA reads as TGCAGCGTTGGGATCCGGGACAGTCTCTACAATGAGCAGTTCTTC.

The CDR3 coding sequence is TGTGCCAGCAGCTTAAGCGACAGGGGCCAAACTGAAGCTTTCTTT. Translated: CASSLSDRGQTEAFF. The chain recombines TRBV11-2 with TRBJ1-1; 8 bases fit TRBD1. This CDR3 region has 15 residues. The trim removed 2 bases at V and 5 bases at J, leaving 7 bases unmatched. CDR1 SGHAT and CDR2 FQNNGV come from the germline V gene. Complete variable domain (other parts from reference TRBV11-2 and TRBJ1-1): EAGVAQSPRYKIIEKRQSVAFWCNPISGHATLYWYQQILGQGPKLLIQFQNNGVVDDSQLPKDRFSAERLKGVDSTLKIQPAKLEDSAVYLCASSLSDRGQTEAFFGQGTRLTVV.

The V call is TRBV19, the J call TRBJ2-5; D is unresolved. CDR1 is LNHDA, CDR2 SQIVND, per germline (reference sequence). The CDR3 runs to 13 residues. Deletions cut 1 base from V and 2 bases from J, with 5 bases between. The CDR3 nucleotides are TGTGCCAGTAGTATAGGTAATCAAGAGACCCAGTACTTC. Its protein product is CASSIGNQETQYF.

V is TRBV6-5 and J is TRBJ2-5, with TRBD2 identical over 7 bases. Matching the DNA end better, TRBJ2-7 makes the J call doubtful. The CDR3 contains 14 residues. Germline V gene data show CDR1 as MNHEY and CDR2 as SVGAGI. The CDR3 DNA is TGTGCCAGCAGACCACCGGGGGGCTCCTACGAGCAGTACTTC. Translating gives CASRPPGGSYEQYF.

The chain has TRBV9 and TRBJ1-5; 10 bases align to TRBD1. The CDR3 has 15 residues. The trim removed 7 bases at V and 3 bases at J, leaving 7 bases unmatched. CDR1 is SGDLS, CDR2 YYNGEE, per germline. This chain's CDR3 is CASSPGQGNNQPQHF. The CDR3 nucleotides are TGTGCCAGCTCCCCGGGACAGGGGAACAATCAGCCCCAGCATTTT.

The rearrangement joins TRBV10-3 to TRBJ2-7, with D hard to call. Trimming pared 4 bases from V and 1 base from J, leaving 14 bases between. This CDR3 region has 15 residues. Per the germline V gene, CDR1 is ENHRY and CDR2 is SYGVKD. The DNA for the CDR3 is TGTGCCATCAGTGTTAGCTTCCCCTCTTCCTACGAGCAGTACTTC. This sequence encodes CAISVSFPSSYEQYF.

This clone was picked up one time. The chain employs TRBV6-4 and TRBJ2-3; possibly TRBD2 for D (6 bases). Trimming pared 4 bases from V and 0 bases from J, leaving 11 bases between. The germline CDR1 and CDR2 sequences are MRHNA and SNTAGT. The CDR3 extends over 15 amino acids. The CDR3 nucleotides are TGTGCCAGCAGTGGTAGCGGCTTGAGCACAGATACGCAGTATTTT. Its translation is CASSGSGLSTDTQYF.